This T cell receptor beta chain was retrieved from a study of blood T cell repertoires in COVID-19 (dated by TCRdb to 2018 to 2021). Study-wide context: Collaborator samples came from the United States, Italy and Spain and covered acute and convalescent phases of COVID-19. The material from the prospective study consisted of cDNA or gDNA derived from T cells, B-cell-depleted T cells, or PBMCs. Subjects who had been exposed to COVID-19, were actively infected with it, or had recovered from it provided the deeply sampled blood TCRbeta repertoires that made up the dataset. The repertoires were made available in a free public database intended to serve as a resource for research on the immune response to SARS-CoV-2. Samples were obtained from the ongoing ImmuneRACE study (first 160 participants) and from about 1,300 subjects provided by 6 global collaborators. A de-identified subject ID, COVID-19 status, age in years and sex were almost always included in the sample metadata. HLA class I and class II types, where available, came from metadata supplied by the sample provider rather than from assay-based typing. Here is what the overall study found, with its caveats: The amount of clinical and demographic metadata varied by source and participant and was provided uncurated.

As regards this clone: Its antigen is still unknown. Base quality data are lacking; no much larger clone is found one base away.

TCRbeta CDR3 regions were amplified from genomic DNA by means of the immunoSEQ Assay, a bias-controlled multiplex PCR. In the source study's methods: The number of nucleated cells in each sample was estimated by amplification of reference gene primers within the assay. Sequence reads were collapsed and filtered to measure the absolute abundance of every unique TCRbeta CDR3 rearrangement. For each sample, productive Simpson clonality was calculated by taking the square root of Simpson's diversity index across productive rearrangements. TCRdb mirrors the immuneACCESS table, restricted to in-frame sequences. Some clones are absent from its copies; in checked studies, under half trace to an unresolved V gene, and the reason for the others is unknown. V, J and clone size are those of that table, while D and trimming were read from the DNA. For this sample the table gives 40,000 to 55,000 clones, of which roughly 87% were detected only once. Over 5% of the sample lies in the top ten.

Collaborating institutions collected whole blood in K2EDTA tubes following their own protocols. For TCRbeta analysis, collaborator samples were shipped as frozen whole blood, as isolated PBMCs, or as DNA extracted from either sample type. V sheds 6 bases and J sheds 9 bases, leaving 11 bases between their ends. Including the terminal cysteine and phenylalanine, the CDR3 comprises 11 residues. The read is trimmed to its CDR3 DNA, 33 bases read in frame from base 1. The germline V gene gives CDR1 as MGHDK and CDR2 as SYGVNS. The chain links TRBV25-1 with TRBJ2-5; the D gene is perhaps TRBD2, on 5 matching bases. The sample consisted of peripheral blood. The TCR comes from a man in his fifties with active COVID-19. The CDR3 region has the sequence CASSRGRAQYF. The DNA is as follows: TGTGCCAGCAGCCGGGGTCGGGCCCAGTACTTC.